The present T cell receptor (beta chain) was sequenced within a study of blood T cell repertoires in COVID-19. Only in-frame clones appear in the TCRdb table, and some are missing; sequencing was by immunoSEQ multiplex PCR. Here the sample spans 150,000 to 200,000 clones, around four fifths being singletons. V was trimmed by 1 base and J by 7 bases, leaving 8 bases between them. The length of the CDR3 is 11 residues. Germline V gene sequence: CDR1 DFQATT, CDR2 SNEGSKA (reference sequence). The gene calls are TRBV20-1 and TRBJ2-7; the D is unclear. Sequenced sample: peripheral blood. This TCR came from a woman in her sixties or seventies with COVID-19, enrolled during active disease. The CDR3: CSARGSAEQYF. The CDR3 region has the DNA TGCAGTGCTAGAGGGTCTGCGGAGCAGTACTTC.